This T cell receptor (beta chain) was captured by sequencing in a study of T cells in Graves' hyperthyroidism and ophthalmopathy. TCR beta CDR3 region amplification was performed from RNA transcripts. RT-PCR in the first round (using the HTBI primer set) targeted the TCR CDR3. TCRdb fed the multiplex PCR reads into MiXCR, producing one record per CDR3 protein. The profile covers around 500,000 distinct CDR3 sequences, with approximately 14% appearing a single time and approximately 15% taken by the ten largest. Per the germline V gene, CDR1 is MDHEN and CDR2 is SYDVKM. There are 12 residues in the CDR3. Trimming stripped 5 bases from V and 10 bases from J, with 9 bases between. This clonotype was seen more than once but under ten times.

The chain is built from TRBV28 and TRBJ1-6; no definite D call. The TCR comes from a woman between 35 and 50 years old with Graves' hyperthyroidism. Source material: blood. CDR3 DNA sequence: TGTGCCAGCAGTACAGTAGGGTCACCCCTCCACTTT. Amino acid sequence: CASSTVGSPLHF.